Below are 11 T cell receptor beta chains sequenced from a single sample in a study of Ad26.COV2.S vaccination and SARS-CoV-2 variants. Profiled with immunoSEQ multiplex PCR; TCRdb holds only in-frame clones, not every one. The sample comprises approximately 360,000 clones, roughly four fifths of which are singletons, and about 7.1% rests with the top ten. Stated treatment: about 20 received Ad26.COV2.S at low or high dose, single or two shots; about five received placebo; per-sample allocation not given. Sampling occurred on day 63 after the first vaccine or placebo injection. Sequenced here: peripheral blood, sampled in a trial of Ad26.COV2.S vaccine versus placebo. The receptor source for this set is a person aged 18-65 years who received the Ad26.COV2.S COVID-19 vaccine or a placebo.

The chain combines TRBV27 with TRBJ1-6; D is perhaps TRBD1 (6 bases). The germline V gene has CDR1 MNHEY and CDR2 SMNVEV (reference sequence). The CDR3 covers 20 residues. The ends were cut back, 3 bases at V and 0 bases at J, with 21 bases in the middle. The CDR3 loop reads CASSFRVRGAQSSYNSPLHF. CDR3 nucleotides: TGTGCCAGCAGTTTTCGGGTCAGGGGCGCTCAGAGCTCCTATAATTCACCCCTCCACTTT.

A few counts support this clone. CDR3 DNA: TGTGCCAGTAGTGGTAGGACAGGGGGCTTCATTGAGCCCCAGCATTTT. Encoded protein: CASSGRTGGFIEPQHF. J is TRBJ1-5 and V is TRBV19, with 11 nucleotides matching TRBD1. The CDR3 sequence is 16 residues long. Germline CDR1 reads LNHDA; CDR2 reads SQIVND (reference sequence). V trimming: 5 bases; J trimming: 8 bases; junction bases outside the gene matches: 11. Using reference TRBV19 and TRBJ1-5 for the parts outside the CDR3, the full variable domain is DGGITQSPKYLFRKEGQNVTLSCEQNLNHDAMYWYRQDPGQGLRLIYYSQIVNDFQKGDIAEGYSVSREKKESFPLTVTSAQKNPTAFYLCASSGRTGGFIEPQHFGDGTRLSIL.

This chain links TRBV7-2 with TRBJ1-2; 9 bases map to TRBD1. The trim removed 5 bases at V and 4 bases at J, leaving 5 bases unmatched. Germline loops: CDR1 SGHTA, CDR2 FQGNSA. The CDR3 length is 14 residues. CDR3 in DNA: TGTGCCAGCAGCACGGACAGGGGAGCCTATGGCTACACCTTC. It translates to CASSTDRGAYGYTF.

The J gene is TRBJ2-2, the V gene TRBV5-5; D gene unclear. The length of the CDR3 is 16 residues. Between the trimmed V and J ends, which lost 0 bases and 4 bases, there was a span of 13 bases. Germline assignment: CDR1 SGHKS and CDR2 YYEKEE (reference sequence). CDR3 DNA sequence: TGTGCCAGCAGCTTGGTGAGGACCGAGATCACCGGGGAGCTGTTTTTT. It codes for CASSLVRTEITGELFF.

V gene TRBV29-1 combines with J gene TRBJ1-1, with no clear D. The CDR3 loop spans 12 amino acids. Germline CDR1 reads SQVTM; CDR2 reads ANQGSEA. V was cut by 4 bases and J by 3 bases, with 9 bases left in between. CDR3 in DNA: TGCAGCGTTGTGCGGACCCACACTGAAGCTTTCTTT. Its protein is CSVVRTHTEAFF.

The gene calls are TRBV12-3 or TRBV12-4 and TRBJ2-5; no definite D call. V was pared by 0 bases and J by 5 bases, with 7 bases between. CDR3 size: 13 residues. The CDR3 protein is CASSLAIGETQYF. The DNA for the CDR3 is TGTGCCAGCAGTTTAGCGATCGGGGAGACCCAGTACTTC.

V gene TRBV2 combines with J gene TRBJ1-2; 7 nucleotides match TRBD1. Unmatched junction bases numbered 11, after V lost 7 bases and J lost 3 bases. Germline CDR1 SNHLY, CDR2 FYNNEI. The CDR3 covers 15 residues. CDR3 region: CASNRDSRLDYGYTF. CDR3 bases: TGTGCCAGCAACCGGGACAGCCGGCTTGACTATGGCTACACCTTC.

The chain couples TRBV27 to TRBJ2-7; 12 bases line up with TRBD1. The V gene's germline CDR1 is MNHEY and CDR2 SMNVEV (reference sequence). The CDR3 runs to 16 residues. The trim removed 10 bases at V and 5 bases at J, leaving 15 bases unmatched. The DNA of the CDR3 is TGTGCCACCAAGCTCCGGGGGACAGGGGGCCCCAACGAGCAGTACTTC. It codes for CATKLRGTGGPNEQYF.

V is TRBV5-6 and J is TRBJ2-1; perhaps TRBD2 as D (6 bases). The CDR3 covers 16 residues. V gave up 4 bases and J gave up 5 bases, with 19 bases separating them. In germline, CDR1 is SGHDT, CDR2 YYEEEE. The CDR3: CASSRGTASGDNEQFF. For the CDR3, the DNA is TGTGCCAGCAGCCGGGGGACGGCCTCGGGGGACAATGAGCAGTTCTTC.

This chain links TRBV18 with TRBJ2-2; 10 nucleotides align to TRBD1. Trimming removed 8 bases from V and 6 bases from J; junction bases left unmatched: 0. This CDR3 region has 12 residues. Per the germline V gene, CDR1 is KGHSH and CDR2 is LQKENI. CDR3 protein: CASGQGAGELFF. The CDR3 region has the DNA TGTGCCAGCGGACAGGGGGCCGGGGAGCTGTTTTTT.

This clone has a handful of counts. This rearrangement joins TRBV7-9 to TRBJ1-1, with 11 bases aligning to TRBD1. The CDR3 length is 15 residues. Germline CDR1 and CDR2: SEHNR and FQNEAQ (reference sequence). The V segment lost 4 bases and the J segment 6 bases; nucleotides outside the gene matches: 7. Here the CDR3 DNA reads TGTGCCAGCAGCTCGGACAGGGGGCGCAGAGCTGAAGCTTTCTTT. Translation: CASSSDRGRRAEAFF.